This TCR beta chain was recovered during a study of regulatory T cells in long-lasting Graves disease. For the study at large: For under 3 months, newly diagnosed Graves' patients had been taking antithyroid drugs.

CDR3 regions were amplified by Arm-PCR using iRepertoire HTBI primers to build TCR beta libraries. In the original workflow: Identification yielded 55 to 75 TRBV and 14 TRBJ segments across samples. TCRdb recomputed calls from the multiplex PCR reads with MiXCR, one row per CDR3 protein. These V and J calls are TCRdb output, not the study's own analysis. The data show 350,000 to 500,000 distinct CDR3 sequences, around 15% seen once. The time point was: newly diagnosed GD, antithyroid drugs for less than 3 months. From PBMCs, RNA was extracted and then used to make the TCR library. This clonotype was observed at least ten times. As yet, its antigen is unknown. Study-wide findings and caveats: Persistent patients had more shared public clonotypes (roughly 2,700) than new patients (roughly 970).

Trimming pared 2 bases from V and 5 bases from J, leaving 12 bases between. This CDR3 comprises 14 residues. Germline V gives CDR1 KGHSH, CDR2 LQKENI. This sample also belongs to another study, concerning T cells in Graves' hyperthyroidism and ophthalmopathy.

This TCR was sampled from a woman aged 25 to 39 with Graves disease. The chain carries TRBV18 and TRBJ2-5; D ambiguous. Sequenced here: peripheral blood mononuclear cells (PBMCs), sampled at new diagnosis, from a patient treated with antithyroid drugs. The CDR3 DNA reads as TGTGCCAGCTCACCATTACCGCGAGCGGAGACCCAGTACTTC. This translates into CASSPLPRAETQYF.